One and the same sample provided the 11 T cell receptor beta chains below, sequenced in a study of blood T cell repertoires in COVID-19. Measured with immunoSEQ multiplex PCR; TCRdb has only the in-frame clones, and not every one. The data contain some 120,000 clones, 90% of them singletons. Sequenced material: peripheral blood. These receptors were obtained from a man in his sixties with COVID-19, enrolled during active disease.

The V gene is TRBV2, the J gene TRBJ1-6, with TRBD1 as a possible D gene (5 bases). CDR1 and CDR2 from the germline V gene are SNHLY and FYNNEI. This CDR3 has 14 amino acids. The V end was cut by 5 bases, the J end by 13 bases, with 18 bases between. CDR3 protein: CASSRSGLTSPLHF. CDR3 coding DNA: TGTGCCAGCAGTCGGTCGGGACTGACTTCTCCCCTCCACTTT.

The chain is built from TRBV19 and TRBJ1-1; no reliable D call. In germline, CDR1 is LNHDA, CDR2 SQIVND (reference sequence). CDR3 length: 16 residues. V was clipped by 1 base and J by 1 base, with 13 bases between them. The CDR3 loop reads CASSIAGGGTNTEAFF. CDR3 coding DNA: TGTGCCAGTAGTATAGCGGGAGGTGGAACGAACACTGAAGCTTTCTTT.

The chain has TRBV30 and TRBJ1-6; possibly TRBD1 for D (6 bases). Germline V gives CDR1 GTSNPN, CDR2 SVGIG (reference sequence). This CDR3 has 14 amino acids. Trimming removed 3 bases at V and 5 bases at J, with 11 bases between. The CDR3 DNA follows: TGTGCCTGGAGAAGGGCAGGGGATAATTCACCCCTCCACTTT. It translates to CAWRRAGDNSPLHF.

The CDR3 coding sequence is TGTGCCAGCACCCCAGGAGGGTACCAAGAGACCCAGTACTTC. Its translation is CASTPGGYQETQYF. The rearrangement joins TRBV6-6 to TRBJ2-5, with TRBD2 as a possible D gene (6 bases). The germline V gene encodes CDR1 MNHNY and CDR2 SVGAGI (reference sequence). The CDR3 totals 14 residues. Trimming pared 7 bases from V and 0 bases from J, leaving 12 bases between.

The chain carries TRBV5-1 and TRBJ1-6; 10 nucleotides align to TRBD1. V shed 4 bases and J 1 base; nucleotides not matched to a gene: 8. Germline assignment: CDR1 SGHRS and CDR2 YFSETQ. The CDR3 has 18 residues. CDR3 region: CASSLTGTGASYNSPLHF. CDR3 in DNA: TGCGCCAGCAGCCTCACCGGGACAGGGGCTTCCTATAATTCACCCCTCCACTTT.

The chain uses TRBV6-5 and TRBJ1-3; D unresolved. V gave up 0 bases and J gave up 4 bases, with 7 bases separating them. The CDR3 runs to 14 residues. Germline CDR1 MNHEY, CDR2 SVGAGI. CDR3 sequence reads: CASSYSELGNTIYF. The CDR3 nucleotides read TGTGCCAGCAGTTACTCGGAGTTGGGAAACACCATATATTTT.

J is TRBJ2-2 and V is TRBV19; 9 bases are shared with TRBD1. The CDR3 runs to 16 residues. Germline V gives CDR1 LNHDA, CDR2 SQIVND (reference sequence). Trimming at V came to 7 bases and at J to 4 bases, leaving 10 bases not matched to a gene. The CDR3 loop reads CASTSRATGGTGELFF. CDR3 in DNA: TGTGCCAGTACCTCAAGGGCGACAGGGGGCACCGGGGAGCTGTTTTTT.

The V and J genes are TRBV19 and TRBJ2-5; tentatively, D is TRBD1 (6 bases). V shed 3 bases and J shed 2 bases, with 10 bases lying between them. Germline-derived CDR1 and CDR2 are LNHDA and SQIVND (reference sequence). CDR3 length: 14 residues. In DNA form, the CDR3 reads TGTGCCAGTAGTATGAGGACAGCTCAAGAGACCCAGTACTTC. Translation gives CASSMRTAQETQYF.

The rearrangement links TRBV13 to TRBJ2-1; D is uncertain. Per the germline V gene, CDR1 is PRHDT and CDR2 is FYEKMQ (reference sequence). V was pared by 7 bases and J by 5 bases, with 15 bases between. The CDR3 loop spans 14 amino acids. Here the CDR3 DNA reads TGTGCCAGCAACAGCCCCTCAGCCGACAATGAGCAGTTCTTC. The encoded protein is CASNSPSADNEQFF. The complete variable domain, with remaining parts taken from reference TRBV13 and TRBJ2-1, reads AAGVIQSPRHLIKEKRETATLKCYPIPRHDTVYWYQQGPGQDPQFLISFYEKMQSDKGSIPDRFSAQQFSDYHSELNMSSLELGDSALYFCASNSPSADNEQFFGPGTRLTVL.

The rearrangement joins TRBV30 to TRBJ2-5; 7 bases line up with TRBD1. Unmatched junction bases numbered 7, after V lost 4 bases and J lost 5 bases. The CDR3 length is 13 residues. The V gene's germline CDR1 is GTSNPN and CDR2 SVGIG (reference sequence). In nucleotides, the CDR3 is TGTGCCTGGAATTCAGGGGGAGAGGAGACCCAGTACTTC. Protein: CAWNSGGEETQYF. Drawing the rest from reference TRBV30 and TRBJ2-5, the complete variable domain is SQTIHQWPATLVQPVGSPLSLECTVEGTSNPNLYWYRQAAGRGLQLLFYSVGIGQISSEVPQNLSASRPQDRQFILSSKKLLLSDSGFYLCAWNSGGEETQYFGPGTRLLVL.

This sequence joins TRBV5-1 and TRBJ2-2, with D maybe TRBD2 (5 bases). V lost 4 bases and J lost 5, with 15 bases in between. Germline CDR1 reads SGHRS; CDR2 reads YFSETQ. CDR3 length: 15 residues. The CDR3: CASSPLPRGTGELFF. CDR3 nucleotide sequence: TGCGCCAGCAGCCCCCTCCCTCGAGGGACCGGGGAGCTGTTTTTT.